This T cell receptor (beta chain) was sequenced for a study of vaccination effects on CD4 cells after COVID-19. Looking at the study overall: Each person got two doses of an mRNA SARS-CoV-2 vaccine, BNT162b2 or mRNA-1273.

Study-level findings and limits: The study found marked clonal contraction of infection- and vaccine-induced clones late after vaccination. Convalescent patients were scarce in the study, and it lacked early post-infection timepoints.

CDR3 length: 13 amino acids. CDR1 is DFQATT and CDR2 is SNEGSKA in the germline V gene (reference sequence). V shed 3 bases, J shed 8 bases, and the junction held 8 bases outside the gene matches. With regard to this clone: The antigen is not known.

Clones were sequenced by immunoSEQ multiplex PCR, and TCRdb holds only the in-frame ones, with some missing. Among approximately 30,000 clones listed, over 65% were seen once. ViraFEST expansion of antigen-specific CD4+ T cells with viral peptide pools preceded sequencing. Following culture for around 9 days, CD4+ T cells were isolated. According to the study, vaccine recipients showed no prior SARS-CoV-2 infection and negative nucleocapsid antibodies. Half of the medium was exchanged for IL-2 medium on both days 3 and 7. The TCR comes from a human donor who received a COVID-19 vaccine. Sequencing used CD4+ T cells from PBMCs cultured with HCoV-NL63 spike peptides, obtained before COVID-19 vaccination. The chain recombines TRBV20-1 with TRBJ1-2; 8 bases match TRBD1. CDR3 DNA sequence: TGCAGTGCTAGTGAGCAGGGGGCGCAGGGCTACACCTTC. Its translation is CSASEQGAQGYTF.